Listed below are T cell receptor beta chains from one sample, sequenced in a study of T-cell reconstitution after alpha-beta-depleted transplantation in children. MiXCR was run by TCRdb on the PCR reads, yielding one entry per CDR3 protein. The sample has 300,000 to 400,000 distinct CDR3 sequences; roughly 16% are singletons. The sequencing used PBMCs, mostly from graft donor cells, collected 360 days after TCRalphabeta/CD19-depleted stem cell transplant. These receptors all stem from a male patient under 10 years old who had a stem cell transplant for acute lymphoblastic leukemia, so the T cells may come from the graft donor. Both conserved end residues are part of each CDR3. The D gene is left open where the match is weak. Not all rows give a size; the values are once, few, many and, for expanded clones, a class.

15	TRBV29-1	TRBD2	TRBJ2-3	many	TGCAGCGTTGAAGTGACTAGCAGACCCACAGATACGCAGTATTTT	CSVEVTSRPTDTQYF
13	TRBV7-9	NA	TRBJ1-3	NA	TGTGCCAGCAGCTTTCAGACCCGAAACACCATATATTTT	CASSFQTRNTIYF
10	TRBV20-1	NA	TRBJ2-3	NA	TGCAGTGCTAGCGGGGATACGCAGTATTTT	CSASGDTQYF
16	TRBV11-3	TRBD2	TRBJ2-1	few	TGTGCCAGCAGCCACGGCGGGGGGGGTATATACAATGAGCAGTTCTTC	CASSHGGGGIYNEQFF
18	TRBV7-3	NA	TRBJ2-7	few	TGTGCCAGCAGCTTAGGGTCCGATGGGGGGACACGACCCTACGAGCAGTACTTC	CASSLGSDGGTRPYEQYF
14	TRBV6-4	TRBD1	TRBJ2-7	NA	TGTGCCAGCAGGACCACAGGGGCCTCCTACGAGCAGTACTTC	CASRTTGASYEQYF
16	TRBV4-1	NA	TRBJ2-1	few	TGCGCCAGCAGTCCGGGCCCCCACACGAATTACAATGAGCAGTTCTTC	CASSPGPHTNYNEQFF
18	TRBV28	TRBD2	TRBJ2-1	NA	TGTGCCAGCAGTCTCTTTGGACTAGCGGGCCTCTCCTACAATGAGCAGTTCTTC	CASSLFGLAGLSYNEQFF
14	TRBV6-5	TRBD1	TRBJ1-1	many	TGTGCCGCCACCCCCGGGACAGAGAACACTGAAGCTTTCTTT	CAATPGTENTEAFF
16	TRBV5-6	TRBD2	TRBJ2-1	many	TGTGCCAGCAGCGCCGTAGCGGGATCGTTCTACAATGAGCAGTTCTTC	CASSAVAGSFYNEQFF
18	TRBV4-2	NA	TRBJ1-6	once	TGTGCCAGCAGCCCTGGGTACGGGACGCTAAGGTTGGATTCACCCCTCCACTTT	CASSPGYGTLRLDSPLHF
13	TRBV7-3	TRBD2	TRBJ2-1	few	TGTGCCAGTTCCGGGACTAACATAGATGAGCAGTTCTTC	CASSGTNIDEQFF
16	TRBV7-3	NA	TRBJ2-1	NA	TGTGCCAGCAGCTTAGATCCTAGCGTAAACTACAATGAGCAGTTCTTC	CASSLDPSVNYNEQFF
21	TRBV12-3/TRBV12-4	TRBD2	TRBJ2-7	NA	TGTGCCAGCAGTTTACGGCCCCTAGGACTAGCGGGAGGGCCAGGGTCGTACGAGCAGTACTTC	CASSLRPLGLAGGPGSYEQYF
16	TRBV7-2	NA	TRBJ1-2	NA	TGTGCCAGCAGCTTGTGGGCCGGGACGACTAACTATGGCTACACCTTC	CASSLWAGTTNYGYTF
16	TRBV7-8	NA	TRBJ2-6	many	TGTGCCAGCAGCTTAGCGCAGGGGACCGGGGCCAACGTCCTGACTTTC	CASSLAQGTGANVLTF
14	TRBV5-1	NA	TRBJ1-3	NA	TGCGCCAGCAGCTTGGGACAAGGTGGAAACACCATATATTTT	CASSLGQGGNTIYF
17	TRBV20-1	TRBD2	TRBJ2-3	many	TGCAGTGCTAGAGATTACCTAGCGGGAGACGTGGTGGGTGAGGGGTATTTT	CSARDYLAGDVVGEGYF
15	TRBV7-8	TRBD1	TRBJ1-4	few	TGTGCCAGCAGCGGGAGACAGGGGGCGCGTGAAAAACTGTTTTTT	CASSGRQGAREKLFF
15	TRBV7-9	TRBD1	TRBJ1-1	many	TGTGCCAGCAGCCTCCCAGGACAGGGCATATCTGAAGCTTTCTTT	CASSLPGQGISEAFF
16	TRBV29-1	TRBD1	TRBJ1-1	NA	TGCAGCGCCACTCGGAGGACAGGAGCCCTGAACACTGAAGCTTTCTTT	CSATRRTGALNTEAFF
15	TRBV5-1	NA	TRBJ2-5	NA	TGCGCCAGCAGCCCCGGACATCTAGGGCAAGAGACCCAGTACTTC	CASSPGHLGQETQYF
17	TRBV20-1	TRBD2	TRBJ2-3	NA	TGCAGTGCCCGGGGACTAGCGGAGACCGCGCGCACAGATACGCAGTATTTT	CSARGLAETARTDTQYF
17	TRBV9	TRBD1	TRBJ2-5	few	TGTGCCAGCAGCTCCATCCCGGGACAGGGTACCCAAGAGACCCAGTACTTC	CASSSIPGQGTQETQYF
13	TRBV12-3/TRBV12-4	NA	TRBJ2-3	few	TGTGCCAGCAGCCTCCGCGGTATCCCCCGTGAGTATTTT	CASSLRGIPREYF
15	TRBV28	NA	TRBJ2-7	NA	TGTGCCAGCAGTTTATTTCGTACTAGCTTCGTGGAGCAGTACTTC	CASSLFRTSFVEQYF
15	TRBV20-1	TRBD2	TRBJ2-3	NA	TGCAGTGCTAGACCCGGGACTAGCGTCTCAGATACGCAGTATTTT	CSARPGTSVSDTQYF
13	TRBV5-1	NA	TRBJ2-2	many	TGCGCCAGCAGCTTACGACCTCCCGGGGAGCTGTTTTTT	CASSLRPPGELFF
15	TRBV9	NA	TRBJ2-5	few	TGTGCCAGCAGCGTAGGGGGGCTGAGGCAAGAGACCCAGTACTTC	CASSVGGLRQETQYF
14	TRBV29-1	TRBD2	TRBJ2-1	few	TGCAGCGTTGGGACTAGCGGTCCCTACAATGAGCAGTTCTTC	CSVGTSGPYNEQFF
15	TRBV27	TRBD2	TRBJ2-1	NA	TGTGCCAGCAGTTTTGAGCTAGCGGGATACGGTGAGCAGTTCTTC	CASSFELAGYGEQFF
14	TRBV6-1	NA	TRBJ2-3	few	TGTGCCAGCAGTCGAATACTAGGTACAGATACGCAGTATTTT	CASSRILGTDTQYF
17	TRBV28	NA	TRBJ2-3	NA	TGTGCCAGCAGTTTATCGGCTAGCGCCCTCTCCGCGGATACGCAGTATTTT	CASSLSASALSADTQYF
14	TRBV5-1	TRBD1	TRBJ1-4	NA	TGCGCCAGCAGCGTCGGACAGGTTAATGAAAAACTGTTTTTT	CASSVGQVNEKLFF
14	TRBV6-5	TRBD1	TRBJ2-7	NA	TGTGCCAGCAGGCGACAGGGAAGCTCCTACGAGCAGTACTTC	CASRRQGSSYEQYF